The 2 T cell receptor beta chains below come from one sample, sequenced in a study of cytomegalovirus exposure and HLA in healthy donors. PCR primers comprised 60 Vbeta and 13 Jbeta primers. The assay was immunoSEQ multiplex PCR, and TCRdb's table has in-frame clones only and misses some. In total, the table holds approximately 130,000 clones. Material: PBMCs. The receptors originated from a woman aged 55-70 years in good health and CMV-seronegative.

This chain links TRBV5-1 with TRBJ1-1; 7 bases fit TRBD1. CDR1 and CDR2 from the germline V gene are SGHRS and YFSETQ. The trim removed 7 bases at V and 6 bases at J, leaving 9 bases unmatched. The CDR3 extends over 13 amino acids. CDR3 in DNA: TGCGCCAGCCGACGACAGGGCGGCGCTGAAGCTTTCTTT. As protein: CASRRQGGAEAFF.

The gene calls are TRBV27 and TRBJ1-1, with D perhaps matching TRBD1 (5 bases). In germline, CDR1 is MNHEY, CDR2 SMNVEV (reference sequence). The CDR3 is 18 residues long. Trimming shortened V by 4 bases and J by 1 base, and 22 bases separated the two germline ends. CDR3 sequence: CASSSAGTLTGRNTEAFF. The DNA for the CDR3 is TGTGCCAGCAGTTCAGCCGGGACGCTTACCGGGAGGAACACTGAAGCTTTCTTT.